Below, 7 T cell receptor beta chains from the same sample are listed, as sequenced in a study of OX40 agonist ivuxolimab in advanced cancers. Receptor amplification or capture employed the immunoSEQ multiplex PCR assay. Imported from immuneACCESS, the table was reduced by TCRdb to in-frame sequences with V and J called. These copies leave out some clones; in studies compared against another copy, an unresolved V gene accounts for under half, and the cause of the remainder is not known. Present in this sample are 100,000 or so clones, just over 90% of which were seen just once. Approximately 0.7% of the sample is in the top ten clones. The specimen was CD4+ or CD8+ T cells sorted from blood, collected in a trial of the OX40 agonist ivuxolimab. These receptors originate from an adult with an advanced solid tumor such as melanoma, head and neck, liver or kidney cancer.

This clone has just one count. V is TRBV19 and J is TRBJ1-1; the D gene is possibly TRBD1 (6 bases). Germline CDR1 and CDR2: LNHDA and SQIVND (reference sequence). The CDR3 totals 15 residues. V lost 4 bases and J lost 4, with 16 bases in between. This chain's CDR3 is CASSTRRTGPTEAFF. CDR3 DNA sequence: TGTGCCAGTAGTACCAGGAGAACAGGGCCCACTGAAGCTTTCTTT.

The chain links TRBV10-3 to TRBJ2-2; D is undetermined. Germline V lookup: CDR1 ENHRY, CDR2 SYGVKD. This CDR3 has 13 residues. Trimming stripped 4 bases from V and 6 bases from J, with 9 bases between. This chain's CDR3 is CAISGMGSGELFF. The CDR3 nucleotides read TGTGCCATCAGTGGAATGGGCTCCGGGGAGCTGTTTTTT.

The gene calls are TRBV4-3 and TRBJ2-7; D may match TRBD1 or TRBD2 (5 bases each). V lost 4 bases, J lost 4 bases, and 20 bases lay in between. This CDR3 region has 16 residues. Germline lookup yields CDR1 LGHNA and CDR2 YSLEER. The CDR3 loop reads CASSRSLEGNWYEQYF. The CDR3 nucleotides read TGCGCCAGCAGCCGATCGCTAGAGGGGAATTGGTACGAGCAGTACTTC.

V is TRBV6-5 and J is TRBJ2-3; D may be TRBD2 (5 bases). The ends were cut back, 5 bases at V and 2 bases at J, with 14 bases in the middle. The CDR3 has 15 amino acids. The germline V gene has CDR1 MNHEY and CDR2 SVGAGI. The CDR3 bases are TGTGCCAGCAGTGGTCGAGGGCTCCTCACAGATACGCAGTATTTT. Protein sequence: CASSGRGLLTDTQYF.

The chain uses TRBV28 and TRBJ1-5, with D maybe TRBD1 (6 bases). The CDR3 has 17 residues. Trimming left V 6 bases short and J 2 bases short, with 20 bases between. Germline CDR1 reads MDHEN; CDR2 reads SYDVKM. The CDR3 coding sequence is TGTGCCAGCAGATCTGAAGGGGGGGTATTCGGCAATCAGCCCCAGCATTTT. Its protein is CASRSEGGVFGNQPQHF.

The V and J genes are TRBV19 and TRBJ1-5, with TRBD1 identical over 7 bases. Germline V gives CDR1 LNHDA, CDR2 SQIVND (reference sequence). The junction had 9 bases not matched to a gene; V was cut back by 1 base and J by 3 bases. The CDR3 loop spans 17 amino acids. The CDR3 region is CASSIATTGMTNQPQHF. CDR3 nucleotides: TGTGCCAGTAGTATAGCCACGACAGGGATGACCAATCAGCCCCAGCATTTT.

V is TRBV11-2 and J is TRBJ2-5; 10 positions match TRBD2. Germline CDR1 SGHAT, CDR2 FQNNGV. The CDR3 contains 17 residues. The V gene end was trimmed by 1 base and the J gene end by 2 bases; junction bases not matched to a gene: 7. The CDR3 spells CASSLGSSGGQQETQYF. The CDR3 DNA is TGTGCCAGCAGCTTAGGATCTAGCGGGGGCCAACAAGAGACCCAGTACTTC.